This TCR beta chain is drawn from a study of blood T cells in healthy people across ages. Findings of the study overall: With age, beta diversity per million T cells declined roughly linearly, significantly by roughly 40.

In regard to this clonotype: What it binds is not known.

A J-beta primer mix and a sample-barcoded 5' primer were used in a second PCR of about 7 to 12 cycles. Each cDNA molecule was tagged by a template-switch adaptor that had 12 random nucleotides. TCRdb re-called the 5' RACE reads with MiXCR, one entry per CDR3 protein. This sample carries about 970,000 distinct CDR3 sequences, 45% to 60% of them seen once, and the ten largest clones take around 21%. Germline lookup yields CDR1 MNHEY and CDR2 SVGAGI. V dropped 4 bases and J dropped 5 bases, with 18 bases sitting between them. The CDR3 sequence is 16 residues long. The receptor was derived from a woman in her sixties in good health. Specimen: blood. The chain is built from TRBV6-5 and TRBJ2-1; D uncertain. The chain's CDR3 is CASSFLRASVNNEQFF. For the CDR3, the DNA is TGTGCCAGCAGTTTCCTCCGGGCCAGTGTGAACAATGAGCAGTTCTTC.